The next 27 T cell receptor beta chains were all read from a single sample in a study of neurological immune-mediated disorders. Each CDR3 protein gets one entry after TCRdb re-called the 5' RACE reads with MiXCR. The sample lists 69,000 or so distinct CDR3 sequences; 4.5% to 6% were seen once. Sequenced sample: PBMCs. The receptors were sampled from a woman in her 70s with multiple sclerosis.

This clonotype appeared many times. In nucleotides, the CDR3 is TGTGCCAGCAGCCCGGACAGGCTGTTTTCACCCCTCCACTTT. Its protein product is CASSPDRLFSPLHF. The genes are TRBV7-2 and TRBJ1-6, with TRBD1 matching 7 bases. The trim removed 5 bases at V and 9 bases at J, leaving 7 bases unmatched. The CDR3 covers 14 residues. Germline V gives CDR1 SGHTA, CDR2 FQGNSA.

This clonotype has a count of ten or more. The gene calls are TRBV9 and TRBJ2-1, with 7 positions matching TRBD2. CDR3 length: 16 residues. Germline CDR1 is SGDLS and CDR2 is YYNGEE. V gave up 5 bases and J gave up 9 bases; unmatched junction bases: 17. This CDR3 is CASSPSIAGLRGEQFF. CDR3 in DNA: TGTGCCAGCAGTCCTTCGATAGCGGGCCTAAGGGGTGAGCAGTTCTTC.

This clonotype was picked up many times. The V gene is TRBV7-9, the J gene TRBJ2-7; D is unclear. The CDR3 consists of 12 residues. The V and J ends lost 2 bases and 6 bases respectively, with 8 bases between them. The germline gives CDR1 SEHNR, CDR2 FQNEAQ (reference sequence). The CDR3 sequence is CASSLSRPEQYF. The CDR3 nucleotides are TGTGCCAGCAGCTTAAGTCGGCCCGAGCAGTACTTC.

In this sample, this clonotype turned up many times. The chain combines TRBV12-3 or TRBV12-4 with TRBJ2-3; 12 bases are shared with TRBD2. The CDR3 has 16 amino acids. Trimming at V came to 2 bases and at J to 3 bases, leaving 3 bases not matched to a gene. The CDR3 DNA follows: TGTGCCAGCAGTTTACGTACTAGCGGGAGGACAGATACGCAGTATTTT. Translated: CASSLRTSGRTDTQYF.

The sample holds a few counts of this clonotype. The CDR3 reads CASSSGQGRGDTQYF. The CDR3 DNA follows: TGTGCCAGCAGCTCAGGACAGGGGAGGGGAGATACGCAGTATTTT. J is TRBJ2-3 and V is TRBV11-3; 9 bases are a match to TRBD1. V shed 4 bases, J shed 5 bases, and the junction held 7 bases outside the gene matches. The length of the CDR3 is 15 residues. Germline V CDR1 and CDR2: SGHNT, YENEEA. The full variable domain, rest sourced from reference TRBV11-3 and TRBJ2-3, is EAGVVQSPRYKIIEKKQPVAFWCNPISGHNTLYWYLQNLGQGPELLIRYENEEAVDDSQLPKDRFSAERLKGVDSTLKIQPAELGDSAVYLCASSSGQGRGDTQYFGPGTRLTVL.

This clonotype was counted between two and nine times. V gene TRBV12-3 or TRBV12-4 combines with J gene TRBJ1-5; D is ambiguous. V was shortened by 2 bases and J by 2 bases, with 10 bases between the two germline ends. The CDR3 has 15 amino acids. Here the CDR3 reads CASSLNRVGNQPQHF. The CDR3 bases are TGTGCCAGCAGTTTAAACCGGGTGGGCAATCAGCCCCAGCATTTT.

The chain is built from TRBV20-1 and TRBJ2-7; D gene uncertain. From germline, CDR1 is DFQATT and CDR2 SNEGSKA (reference sequence). The CDR3 is 13 residues long. Trimming cost V 6 bases and J 0 bases, with 12 bases left between them. The DNA of the CDR3 is TGCAGTGCAGAGAGTGCGAGCTCCTACGAGCAGTACTTC. Translating it yields CSAESASSYEQYF.

The sample holds many counts of this clonotype. The V and J genes are TRBV5-1 and TRBJ1-2; D unclear. This CDR3 contains 13 residues. CDR1 and CDR2 from the germline V gene are SGHRS and YFSETQ. Trimming took off 4 bases at V and 8 bases at J, with 15 bases between the two ends. As DNA, the CDR3 is TGCGCCAGCAGCCCGGACGGATTTGGAGGCTACACCTTC. This gives the protein CASSPDGFGGYTF.

This clonotype appeared many times. J is TRBJ1-1 and V is TRBV27, with D perhaps matching TRBD1 (5 bases). Trimming took off 5 bases at V and 1 base at J, with 23 bases between the two ends. The germline CDR1 and CDR2 sequences are MNHEY and SMNVEV (reference sequence). The CDR3 contains 18 residues. DNA of the CDR3: TGTGCCAGCAGTCCACAACTCCTATCAAGGGGTTCGAACACTGAAGCTTTCTTT. It yields the protein CASSPQLLSRGSNTEAFF.

This clonotype was detected many times. The CDR3 sequence is CAIRPGQGAVYEQYF. CDR3 nucleotide sequence: TGTGCCATCAGACCGGGACAGGGGGCGGTCTACGAGCAGTACTTC. J is TRBJ2-7 and V is TRBV10-3; the match to TRBD1 covers 12 bases. The CDR3 has 15 amino acids. The germline gives CDR1 ENHRY, CDR2 SYGVKD. V gave up 6 bases and J gave up 3 bases; unmatched junction bases: 6.

This clonotype was detected ten times or more. The V call is TRBV11-2, the J call TRBJ2-1; 13 nucleotides line up with TRBD2. V lost 6 bases, J lost 2 bases, and 4 bases stayed unmatched. The V gene's germline CDR1 is SGHAT and CDR2 FQNNGV. This CDR3 contains 16 residues. In DNA form, the CDR3 reads TGTGCCAGCAGATGGACTAGCGGGAGTACCTACAATGAGCAGTTCTTC. Translation: CASRWTSGSTYNEQFF. The whole variable domain, filled in from reference TRBV11-2 and TRBJ2-1, reads EAGVAQSPRYKIIEKRQSVAFWCNPISGHATLYWYQQILGQGPKLLIQFQNNGVVDDSQLPKDRFSAERLKGVDSTLKIQPAKLEDSAVYLCASRWTSGSTYNEQFFGPGTRLTVL.

This clonotype was observed many times. The chain links TRBV15 to TRBJ1-5; maybe TRBD1 (6 bases). The CDR3 runs 16 residues. Germline V lookup: CDR1 LNHNV, CDR2 YYDKDF (reference sequence). V was clipped by 1 base and J by 11 bases, with 21 bases between them. The CDR3 loop reads CATSRAPGQSLATQHF. The CDR3, as DNA: TGTGCCACCAGCAGAGCCCCTGGACAGTCTCTCGCGACCCAGCATTTT.

This clonotype appeared many times. V gene TRBV27 combines with J gene TRBJ1-3; 7 nucleotides line up with TRBD1. This CDR3 is built from 16 residues. The V segment lost 3 bases and the J segment 0 bases; nucleotides outside the gene matches: 5. Germline lookup yields CDR1 MNHEY and CDR2 SMNVEV (reference sequence). CDR3 sequence reads: CASSLGQPYSGNTIYF. DNA for the CDR3: TGTGCCAGCAGTTTGGGACAGCCATACTCTGGAAACACCATATATTTT.

This clonotype was seen repeatedly, ten times or more. The V call is TRBV7-9, the J call TRBJ2-7, with TRBD1 matching over 9 bases. This CDR3 has 14 amino acids. Germline lookup yields CDR1 SEHNR and CDR2 FQNEAQ (reference sequence). J was trimmed by 3 bases and V by 4 bases; bases with no gene match: 4. The chain's CDR3 is CASSSRTGVYEQYF. In DNA, the CDR3 is TGTGCCAGCAGCTCGAGGACAGGGGTCTACGAGCAGTACTTC.

This clonotype was recorded many times. V gene TRBV7-2 combines with J gene TRBJ1-5; TRBD1 matches at 7 bases. The CDR3 covers 14 residues. Germline V gene sequence: CDR1 SGHTA, CDR2 FQGNSA. V was clipped by 5 bases and J by 0 bases; unmatched bases: 1. In DNA form, the CDR3 reads TGTGCCAGCAGCGGACAGGTTAGCAATCAGCCCCAGCATTTT. It codes for CASSGQVSNQPQHF.

This clonotype has at least ten counts. The rearrangement links TRBV3-1 to TRBJ2-7; TRBD2 matches at 7 bases. The CDR3 is 15 residues long. With 1 base clipped from V and 6 bases from J, the junction kept 9 bases outside the gene matches. The germline CDR1 and CDR2 sequences are LGHDT and YNNKEL (reference sequence). CDR3 sequence: CASSQGRVTSIEQYF. The CDR3, as DNA: TGTGCCAGCAGCCAAGGTCGCGTGACTAGCATCGAGCAGTACTTC.

This clonotype was seen a handful of times. The chain carries TRBV20-1 and TRBJ2-1, with D possibly matching TRBD1 (6 bases). Germline V gene data show CDR1 as DFQATT and CDR2 as SNEGSKA (reference sequence). The V gene lost 7 bases and the J gene lost 8 bases, with 15 bases spanning the gap. This CDR3 region has 12 residues. The CDR3, as DNA: TGCAGTGTAGGGCCAGGGGCGCATGAGCAGTTCTTC. It codes for CSVGPGAHEQFF.

This clonotype was recorded many times. The chain is built from TRBV5-1 and TRBJ2-7, with D hard to call. In germline, CDR1 is SGHRS, CDR2 YFSETQ. This CDR3 contains 14 residues. Trimming left V 4 bases short and J 0 bases short, with 11 bases between. The CDR3 coding sequence is TGCGCCAGCAGCAGAGACCAGAGCTCCTACGAGCAGTACTTC. Translating it yields CASSRDQSSYEQYF. Full variable domain (rest looked up from reference TRBV5-1 and TRBJ2-7): KAGVTQTPRYLIKTRGQQVTLSCSPISGHRSVSWYQQTPGQGLQFLFEYFSETQRNKGNFPGRFSGRQFSNSRSEMNVSTLELGDSALYLCASSRDQSSYEQYFGPGTRLTVT.

This clonotype was detected many times. The chain employs TRBV5-1 and TRBJ2-1, with 13 positions matching TRBD2. Trimming took 1 base from V and 0 from J; bases not matched to a gene: 1. The CDR3 is 17 amino acids. Germline loops: CDR1 SGHRS, CDR2 YFSETQ. CDR3 protein: CASSLTSGRASYNEQFF. In DNA, the CDR3 is TGCGCCAGCAGCTTGACTAGCGGGAGGGCCTCCTACAATGAGCAGTTCTTC.

At least ten counts were recorded for this clonotype. V gene TRBV10-3 combines with J gene TRBJ2-7; D remains ambiguous. This CDR3 spans 13 amino acids. Looked up from germline, CDR1 is ENHRY and CDR2 is SYGVKD. The ends were cut back, 10 bases at V and 3 bases at J, with 16 bases in the middle. CDR3 residues: CATLGPSHYEQYF. CDR3 nucleotides: TGTGCCACCCTAGGTCCCAGCCACTACGAGCAGTACTTC.

This clonotype showed up many times. The genes are TRBV12-3 or TRBV12-4 and TRBJ2-2; D is unclear. V was clipped by 6 bases and J by 2 bases, with 10 bases between them. The CDR3 runs 14 residues. CDR3 loop: CASSRRANTGELFF. In nucleotides, the CDR3 is TGTGCCAGCAGCCGTCGGGCCAACACCGGGGAGCTGTTTTTT.

This clonotype was detected ten times or more. The rearrangement joins TRBV6-2 or TRBV6-3 to TRBJ1-5; D uncertain. Germline assignment: CDR1 MNHEY and CDR2 SVGEGT. V lost 7 bases and J lost 4, with 11 bases in between. This CDR3 region has 13 residues. CDR3 sequence (DNA): TGTGCCAGCACCCGAGACGGTAATCAGCCCCAGCATTTT. It is translated as CASTRDGNQPQHF.

This clonotype was detected many times. The V and J genes are TRBV20-1 and TRBJ2-3, with D possibly being TRBD2 (5 bases). V dropped 1 base and J dropped 3 bases, with 8 bases sitting between them. The germline V gene encodes CDR1 DFQATT and CDR2 SNEGSKA (reference sequence). The CDR3 sequence is 13 residues long. Here the CDR3 DNA reads TGCAGTGCTAGAGTTAGCGTGACAGATACGCAGTATTTT. Translated: CSARVSVTDTQYF.

In this sample, this clonotype turned up many times. The chain is built from TRBV5-1 and TRBJ1-1, with 7 bases matching TRBD1. Trimming removed 6 bases from V and 8 bases from J; junction bases left unmatched: 10. CDR1 is SGHRS and CDR2 is YFSETQ in the germline V gene. This CDR3 comprises 13 residues. The CDR3 DNA is TGCGCCAGCACTTTGGCAGGGGGGTCGGAAGCTTTCTTT. Encoded protein: CASTLAGGSEAFF.

This clonotype has at least ten counts. J is TRBJ2-3 and V is TRBV5-1; 11 bases are shared with TRBD2. The V segment lost 2 bases and the J segment 2 bases; nucleotides outside the gene matches: 1. Per germline, CDR1 SGHRS and CDR2 YFSETQ. This CDR3 is 15 amino acids long. CDR3 DNA: TGCGCCAGCAGCTTTAGCGGGAGGGACACAGATACGCAGTATTTT. Residues: CASSFSGRDTDTQYF.

This clonotype has a count of ten or more. The chain couples TRBV4-1 to TRBJ2-1; possibly TRBD1 or TRBD2 for D (5 bases each). CDR3 length: 16 amino acids. Trimming cost V 4 bases and J 0 bases, with 13 bases left between them. Germline-derived CDR1 and CDR2 are MGHRA and YSYEKL. CDR3 DNA sequence: TGCGCCAGCAGCCCGAGAGGGGCGAGCTCCTACAATGAGCAGTTCTTC. Residues: CASSPRGASSYNEQFF.

This clonotype occurred many times. V usage is TRBV20-1 and J usage is TRBJ2-3, with 7 nucleotides matching TRBD1. With 5 bases clipped from V and 1 base from J, the junction kept 3 bases outside the gene matches. The CDR3 contains 13 residues. Per the germline V gene, CDR1 is DFQATT and CDR2 is SNEGSKA (reference sequence). The CDR3 spells CSASTGGTDTQYF. The CDR3 DNA sequence: TGCAGTGCTTCCACAGGGGGCACAGATACGCAGTATTTT.